This entry is about one T cell receptor (beta chain). A much larger clone lies a single base off, so this may be a read error. TCRbeta libraries were built with three rounds of nested PCR, modified from ARM-PCR. TCRdb processed the multiplex PCR reads anew with MiXCR; each CDR3 protein has one entry. Of 100,000 to 150,000 distinct CDR3 sequences in the sample, over 65% were seen once. The germline CDR1 and CDR2 sequences are SQVTM and ANQGSEA. V was clipped by 2 bases and J by 5 bases, with 9 bases between them. This CDR3 is built from 13 residues. The sample is drawn from a study of tumor and adjacent non-tumor tissue in lung cancer. The template was RNA from unsorted bulk tissue.

Sequenced material: lung tumor tissue. This receptor was obtained from a man under 40 with non-small cell lung cancer. The rearrangement uses TRBV29-1 and TRBJ1-4; D is uncertain. The CDR3 region has the DNA TGCAGCGTTGAATTCCTGACAAATGAAAAACTGTTTTTT. The encoded protein is CSVEFLTNEKLFF. The entire variable domain, with the rest obtained from reference TRBV29-1 and TRBJ1-4, is as follows: SAVISQKPSRDICQRGTSLTIQCQVDSQVTMMFWYRQQPGQSLTLIATANQGSEATYESGFVIDKFPISRPNLTFSTLTVSNMSPEDSSIYLCSVEFLTNEKLFFGSGTQLSVL.